One sample yielded the 17 T cell receptor beta chains listed below, sequenced in a study of shared clonotypes between healthy human individuals. Method: immunoSEQ multiplex PCR; TCRdb's copy keeps in-frame clones and lacks some. Here the sample spans approximately 1.5 million clones, about 98.5% being singletons. Sequenced material: naive CD4+ T cells sorted from blood. Subset given: CD45RA+ positively selected. The receptors originated from a young man in good health.

The rearrangement uses TRBV11-2 and TRBJ2-5, with D uncertain. This CDR3 comprises 15 residues. Germline-derived CDR1 and CDR2 are SGHAT and FQNNGV. V was cut by 2 bases and J by 3 bases, with 13 bases left in between. CDR3 in amino acids: CASSLISSVEETQYF. CDR3 DNA sequence: TGTGCCAGCAGCTTAATATCGTCGGTGGAAGAGACCCAGTACTTC.

The chain carries TRBV6-5 and TRBJ1-4; TRBD1 agrees at 7 bases. Trimming removed 2 bases from V and 8 bases from J; junction bases left unmatched: 11. CDR3 size: 16 residues. Germline V CDR1 and CDR2: MNHEY, SVGAGI. Here the CDR3 DNA reads TGTGCCAGCAGTTACGTTCAGACAGGGAGGGCGGAAAAACTGTTTTTT. It specifies CASSYVQTGRAEKLFF.

On this clone: Other DNA sequences in the same sample also yield this CDR3. V is TRBV18 and J is TRBJ2-5; maybe TRBD2 (7 bases). V gave up 1 base and J gave up 5 bases, with 11 bases separating them. Germline V gene sequence: CDR1 KGHSH, CDR2 LQKENI. The CDR3 has 14 amino acids. The CDR3 DNA reads as TGTGCCAGCTCACCACGGGGGGGCGAGGAGACCCAGTACTTC. Translation gives CASSPRGGEETQYF.

About this clone: The sample contains more than one DNA sequence encoding this CDR3. V and J are TRBV5-1 and TRBJ2-3; D possibly uses TRBD1 or TRBD2 (5 bases each). From germline, CDR1 is SGHRS and CDR2 YFSETQ. CDR3 length: 14 residues. The germline V and J ends were trimmed by 1 base and 3 bases, with 9 bases remaining between them. The CDR3 DNA follows: TGCGCCAGCAGCTTGCAGGGACCTACAGATACGCAGTATTTT. Protein product: CASSLQGPTDTQYF.

The chain has TRBV5-1 and TRBJ2-5, with TRBD1 identical over 7 bases. The ends lost 2 bases at V and 9 bases at J; junction bases unmatched: 13. The CDR3 is 15 amino acids. Germline CDR1 SGHRS, CDR2 YFSETQ. CDR3 sequence: CASSFWDTRQGAQYF. In DNA form, the CDR3 reads TGCGCCAGCAGCTTTTGGGACACCCGCCAGGGGGCCCAGTACTTC.

The chain links TRBV6-5 to TRBJ1-1; no firm D call. The V and J ends lost 0 bases and 1 base respectively, with 9 bases between them. Germline-derived CDR1 and CDR2 are MNHEY and SVGAGI. CDR3 length equals 15 residues. CDR3 bases: TGTGCCAGCAGTTACTCGGCAGCCCCGAACACTGAAGCTTTCTTT. The encoded protein is CASSYSAAPNTEAFF.

The chain combines TRBV5-4 with TRBJ2-7; D perhaps matches TRBD2 (7 bases). The CDR3 covers 16 residues. Germline V lookup: CDR1 SGHNT, CDR2 YYREEE (reference sequence). V was trimmed by 4 bases and J by 6 bases, leaving 23 bases between them. The CDR3 DNA follows: TGTGCCAGCAGCCCCCGGATTCGCGGGGGCCGAGGCGAGCAGTACTTC. This sequence encodes CASSPRIRGGRGEQYF.

The chain recombines TRBV6-5 with TRBJ2-2; weak D call: TRBD1 (5 bases). Trimming removed 7 bases at V and 9 bases at J, with 9 bases between. This CDR3 has 11 residues. Per the germline V gene, CDR1 is MNHEY and CDR2 is SVGAGI. CDR3 residues: CASKGLWELFF. The CDR3 region has the DNA TGTGCCAGCAAGGGGCTATGGGAGCTGTTTTTT.

The chain couples TRBV18 to TRBJ1-4; 9 positions agree with TRBD1. The V gene end was trimmed by 11 bases and the J gene end by 10 bases; junction bases not matched to a gene: 11. Germline V lookup: CDR1 KGHSH, CDR2 LQKENI. The CDR3 runs 13 residues. CDR3 sequence: CAVKGQGKGKLFF. DNA for the CDR3: TGTGCCGTCAAAGGACAGGGGAAGGGAAAACTGTTTTTT.

The rearrangement uses TRBV9 and TRBJ2-3; D uncertain. V lost 4 bases, J lost 4 bases, and 19 bases lay in between. Germline V gives CDR1 SGDLS, CDR2 YYNGEE. The CDR3 contains 16 residues. This chain's CDR3 is CASSPHVGVSADTQYF. CDR3 nucleotide sequence: TGTGCCAGCAGCCCTCATGTCGGAGTGAGCGCAGATACGCAGTATTTT.

As to this clone: Other DNA sequences in the same sample also yield this CDR3. Here the CDR3 DNA reads TGTGCCAGTAGTATCGAGGGTTTGTATGGCTACACCTTC. Its protein product is CASSIEGLYGYTF. This chain links TRBV19 with TRBJ1-2; D gene ambiguous. Trimming left V 3 bases short and J 5 bases short, with 10 bases between. Germline V gene lookup returns CDR1 LNHDA and CDR2 SQIVND (reference sequence). This CDR3 is built from 13 residues.

The V and J genes are TRBV5-6 and TRBJ2-5; D might be TRBD1 or TRBD2, each matching 5 bases. Trimming cost V 4 bases and J 10 bases, with 26 bases left between them. The CDR3 length is 16 residues. Per the germline V gene, CDR1 is SGHDT and CDR2 is YYEEEE. CDR3 sequence: CASSLARDAAMMSQYF. CDR3 nucleotides: TGTGCCAGCAGCCTGGCAAGGGACGCCGCTATGATGAGCCAGTACTTC.

The table lists this clone with a count of one. CDR3 residues: CASRFDSVNQPQHF. The CDR3 nucleotides are TGTGCCAGTAGATTTGACAGTGTCAATCAGCCCCAGCATTTT. The chain has TRBV19 and TRBJ1-5, with D possibly matching TRBD1 (5 bases). This CDR3 contains 14 residues. Trimming stripped 6 bases from V and 3 bases from J, with 12 bases between. The germline V gene has CDR1 LNHDA and CDR2 SQIVND (reference sequence).

This chain uses TRBV9 with TRBJ1-1; D unclear. The ends were cut back, 2 bases at V and 0 bases at J, with 8 bases in the middle. The CDR3 spans 14 residues. Germline-derived CDR1 and CDR2 are SGDLS and YYNGEE. CDR3 sequence: CASSVTEMNTEAFF. CDR3 nucleotides: TGTGCCAGCAGCGTTACAGAGATGAACACTGAAGCTTTCTTT.

The CDR3 nucleotides are TGCGCCAGCAGCCAAGATAGACGAGGGACCCAGTACTTC. Its protein is CASSQDRRGTQYF. V and J are TRBV4-3 and TRBJ2-5; D not certain. Germline V CDR1 and CDR2: LGHNA, YSLEER. The CDR3 has 13 amino acids. Trimming removed 0 bases at V and 7 bases at J, with 9 bases between.

The genes are TRBV9 and TRBJ2-1, with 9 bases fitting TRBD2. This CDR3 is 14 amino acids long. J lost 9 bases, V lost 3 bases, and 7 bases had no gene match. CDR1 is SGDLS and CDR2 is YYNGEE in the germline V gene. The CDR3 DNA sequence: TGTGCCAGCAGCGCACTGGATAGCGGGAGTGAGCAGTTCTTC. This encodes CASSALDSGSEQFF.

The chain combines TRBV7-2 with TRBJ2-1; 8 bases agree with TRBD2. V shed 3 bases and J 4 bases; nucleotides not matched to a gene: 8. From germline, CDR1 is SGHTA and CDR2 FQGNSA. CDR3 length equals 16 residues. The CDR3 nucleotides read TGTGCCAGCAGCTTGGCCGGGACTAGAAGTTACAATGAGCAGTTCTTC. Amino acid sequence: CASSLAGTRSYNEQFF.